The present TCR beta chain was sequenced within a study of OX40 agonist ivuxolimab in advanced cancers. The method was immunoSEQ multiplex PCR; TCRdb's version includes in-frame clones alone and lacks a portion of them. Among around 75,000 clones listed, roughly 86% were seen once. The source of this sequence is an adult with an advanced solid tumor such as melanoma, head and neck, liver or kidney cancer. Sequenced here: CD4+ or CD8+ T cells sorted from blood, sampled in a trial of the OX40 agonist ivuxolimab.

The CDR3 reads CASGGPHSGNTIYF. Written as DNA, the CDR3 is TGTGCCAGTGGCGGGCCTCACTCTGGAAACACCATATATTTT. This rearrangement joins TRBV30 to TRBJ1-3; D is unclear. CDR3 length: 14 amino acids. Trimming shortened V by 8 bases and J by 0 bases, and 14 bases separated the two germline ends. CDR1 and CDR2 from the germline V gene are GTSNPN and SVGIG (reference sequence).